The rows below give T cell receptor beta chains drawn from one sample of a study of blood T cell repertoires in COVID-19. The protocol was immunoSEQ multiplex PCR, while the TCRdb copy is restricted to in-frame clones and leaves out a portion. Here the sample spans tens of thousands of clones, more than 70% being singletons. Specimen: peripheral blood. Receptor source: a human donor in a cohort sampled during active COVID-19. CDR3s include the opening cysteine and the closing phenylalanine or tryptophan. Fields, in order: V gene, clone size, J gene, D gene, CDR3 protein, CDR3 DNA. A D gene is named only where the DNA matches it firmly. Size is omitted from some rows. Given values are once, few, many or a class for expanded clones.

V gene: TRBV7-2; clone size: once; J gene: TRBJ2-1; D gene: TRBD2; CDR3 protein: CASSLASSGGAGEQFF; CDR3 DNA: TGTGCCAGCAGCTTAGCCTCTAGCGGGGGGGCCGGTGAGCAGTTCTTC
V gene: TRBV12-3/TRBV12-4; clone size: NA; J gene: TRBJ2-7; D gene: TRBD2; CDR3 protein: CASRGGLAEQYF; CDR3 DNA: TGTGCCAGCAGGGGTGGACTAGCCGAGCAGTACTTC
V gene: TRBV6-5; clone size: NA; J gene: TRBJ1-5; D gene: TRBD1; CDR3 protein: CASRLDRGLNQPQHF; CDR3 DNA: TGTGCCAGCAGACTAGACAGGGGTCTTAATCAGCCCCAGCATTTT
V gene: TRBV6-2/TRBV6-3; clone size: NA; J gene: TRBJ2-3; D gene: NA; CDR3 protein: CASRLEQRLGASTDTQYF; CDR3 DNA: TGTGCCAGCCGCCTTGAGCAGAGGCTTGGGGCTAGCACAGATACGCAGTATTTT
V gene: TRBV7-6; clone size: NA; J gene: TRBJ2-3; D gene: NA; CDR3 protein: CASSLGGNWADTQYF; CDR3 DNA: TGTGCCAGCAGCTTAGGAGGGAATTGGGCAGATACGCAGTATTTT
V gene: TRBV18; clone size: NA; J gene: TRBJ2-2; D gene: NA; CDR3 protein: CASSPVAGNANTGELFF; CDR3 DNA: TGTGCCAGCTCACCAGTGGCGGGGAACGCGAACACCGGGGAGCTGTTTTTT
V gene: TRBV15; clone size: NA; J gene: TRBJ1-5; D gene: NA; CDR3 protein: CATSTQAGGFNQPQHF; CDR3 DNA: TGTGCCACCAGCACCCAGGCGGGGGGATTTAATCAGCCCCAGCATTTT
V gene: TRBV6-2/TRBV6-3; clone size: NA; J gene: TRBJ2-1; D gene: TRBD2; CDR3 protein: CASSYSRRTSGRNEQFF; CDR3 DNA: TGTGCCAGCAGTTACTCACGACGGACTAGCGGGCGCAATGAGCAGTTCTTC
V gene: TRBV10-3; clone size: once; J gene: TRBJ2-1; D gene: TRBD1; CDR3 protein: CAIGTGESMYNEQFF; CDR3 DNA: TGTGCCATCGGGACAGGGGAGTCGATGTACAATGAGCAGTTCTTC
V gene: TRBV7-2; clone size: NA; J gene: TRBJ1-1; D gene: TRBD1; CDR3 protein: CASSFGQGVNTEAFF; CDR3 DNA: TGTGCCAGCAGCTTTGGACAGGGAGTGAACACTGAAGCTTTCTTT
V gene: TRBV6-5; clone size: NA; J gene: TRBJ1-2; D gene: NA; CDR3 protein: CASSLGQSNNYGYTF; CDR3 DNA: TGTGCCAGCAGTTTAGGACAGTCTAATAACTATGGCTACACCTTC
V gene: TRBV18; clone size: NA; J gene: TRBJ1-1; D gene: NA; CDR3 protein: CASSPPNRVLRGAEAFF; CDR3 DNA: TGTGCCAGCTCACCACCGAACAGGGTCCTTCGGGGCGCTGAAGCTTTCTTT
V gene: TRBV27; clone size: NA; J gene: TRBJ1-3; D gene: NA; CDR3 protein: CASTRGFGNTIYF; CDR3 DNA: TGTGCCAGCACCCGGGGGTTCGGAAACACCATATATTTT
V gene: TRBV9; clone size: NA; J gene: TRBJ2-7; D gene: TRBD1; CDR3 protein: CASSVAPGQGVHEQYF; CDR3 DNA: TGTGCCAGCAGCGTAGCTCCGGGACAGGGGGTCCACGAGCAGTACTTC
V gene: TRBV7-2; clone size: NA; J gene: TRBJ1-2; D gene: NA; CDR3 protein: CASSQTYGGYTF; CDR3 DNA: TGTGCCAGCAGCCAGACATACGGCGGCTACACCTTC
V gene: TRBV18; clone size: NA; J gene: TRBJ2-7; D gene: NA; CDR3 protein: CASSWSGEQYF; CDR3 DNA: TGTGCCAGCTCATGGAGCGGCGAGCAGTACTTC
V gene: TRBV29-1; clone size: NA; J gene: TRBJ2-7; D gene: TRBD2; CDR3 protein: CSVGLRGDYEQYF; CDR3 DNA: TGCAGCGTTGGTCTGCGGGGGGACTACGAGCAGTACTTC
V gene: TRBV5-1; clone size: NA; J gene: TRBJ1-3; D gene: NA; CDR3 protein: CASSLLAGSISGNTIYF; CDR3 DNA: TGCGCCAGCAGCTTATTAGCAGGGTCAATCTCTGGAAACACCATATATTTT
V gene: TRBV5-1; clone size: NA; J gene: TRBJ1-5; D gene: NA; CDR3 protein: CASPRSQWGDQPQHF; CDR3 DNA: TGCGCCAGCCCTCGTTCCCAGTGGGGGGATCAGCCCCAGCATTTT
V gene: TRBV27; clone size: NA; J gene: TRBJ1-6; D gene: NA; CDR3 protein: CASSPQGGNSPLHF; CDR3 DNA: TGTGCCAGCAGTCCTCAGGGAGGTAATTCACCCCTCCACTTT
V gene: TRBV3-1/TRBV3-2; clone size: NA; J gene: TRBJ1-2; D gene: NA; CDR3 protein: CASSSQDRGVGGYTF; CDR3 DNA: TGTGCCAGCAGCTCTCAGGACCGGGGGGTAGGTGGCTACACCTTC
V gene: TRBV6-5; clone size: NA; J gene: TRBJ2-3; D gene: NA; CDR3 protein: CASSHGQSSTDTQYF; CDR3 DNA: TGTGCCAGCAGCCACGGACAGTCTAGCACAGATACGCAGTATTTT
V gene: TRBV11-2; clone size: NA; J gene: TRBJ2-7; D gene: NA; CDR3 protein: CASSPLSEQYF; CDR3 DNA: TGTGCCAGCAGCCCCCTGTCCGAGCAGTACTTC
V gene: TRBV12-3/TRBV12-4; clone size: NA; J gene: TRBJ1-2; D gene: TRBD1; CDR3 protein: CASSLDGQGFYTF; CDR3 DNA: TGTGCCAGCAGTTTAGATGGACAGGGCTTCTACACCTTC
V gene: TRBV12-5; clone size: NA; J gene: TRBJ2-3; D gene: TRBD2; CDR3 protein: CASGLTTIAGDTDTQYF; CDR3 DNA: TGTGCTAGTGGTTTGACAACGATAGCGGGGGACACAGATACGCAGTATTTT
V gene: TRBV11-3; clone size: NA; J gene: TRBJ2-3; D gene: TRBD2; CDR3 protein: CASSPAGISTDTQYF; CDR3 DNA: TGTGCCAGCAGCCCAGCGGGGATTAGCACAGATACGCAGTATTTT
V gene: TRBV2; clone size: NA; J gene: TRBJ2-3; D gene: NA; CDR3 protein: CASRLDEGGETDTQYF; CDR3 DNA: TGTGCCAGCCGTCTTGATGAGGGGGGGGAAACAGATACGCAGTATTTT
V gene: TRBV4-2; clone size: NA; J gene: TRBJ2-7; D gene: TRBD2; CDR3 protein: CASSQGGTYEQYF; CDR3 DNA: TGTGCCAGCAGCCAGGGGGGGACCTACGAGCAGTACTTC
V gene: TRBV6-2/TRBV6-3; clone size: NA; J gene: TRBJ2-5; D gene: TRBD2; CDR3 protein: CASSSAGTNFGTQYF; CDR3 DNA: TGTGCCAGCAGTTCCGCCGGGACTAATTTTGGGACCCAGTACTTC
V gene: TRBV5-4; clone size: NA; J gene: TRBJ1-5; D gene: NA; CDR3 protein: CASSWGGGRQPQHF; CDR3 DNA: TGTGCCAGCAGCTGGGGGGGCGGGCGTCAGCCCCAGCATTTT
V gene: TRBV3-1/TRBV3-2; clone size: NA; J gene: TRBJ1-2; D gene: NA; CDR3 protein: CASSRFGRNYGYTF; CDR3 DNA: TGTGCCAGCAGCCGCTTCGGGAGAAACTATGGCTACACCTTC
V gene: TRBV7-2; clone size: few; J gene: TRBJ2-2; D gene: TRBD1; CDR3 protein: CASSLLDRVDTGELFF; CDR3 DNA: TGTGCCAGCAGCTTGTTGGACAGGGTTGACACCGGGGAGCTGTTTTTT
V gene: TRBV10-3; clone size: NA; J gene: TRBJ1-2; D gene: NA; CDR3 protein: CAISDGYGYTF; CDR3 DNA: TGTGCCATCAGTGACGGCTATGGCTACACCTTC
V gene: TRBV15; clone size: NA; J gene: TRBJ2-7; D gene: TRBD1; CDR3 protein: CATAKDRGPYEQYF; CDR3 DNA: TGTGCCACCGCTAAGGACAGGGGGCCCTACGAGCAGTACTTC
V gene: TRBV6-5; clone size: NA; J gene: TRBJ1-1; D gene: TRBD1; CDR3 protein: CASRRTGEGNTEAFF; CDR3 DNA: TGTGCCAGCAGGCGGACAGGTGAGGGGAACACTGAAGCTTTCTTT
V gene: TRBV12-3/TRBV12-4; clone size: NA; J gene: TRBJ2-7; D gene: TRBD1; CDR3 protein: CASSRGQNEQYF; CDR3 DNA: TGTGCCAGCAGTAGGGGACAGAACGAGCAGTACTTC
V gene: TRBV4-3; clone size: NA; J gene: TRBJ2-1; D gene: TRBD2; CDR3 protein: CASSQSPTSGNNEQFF; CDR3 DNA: TGCGCCAGCAGCCAAAGCCCGACTAGCGGGAACAATGAGCAGTTCTTC
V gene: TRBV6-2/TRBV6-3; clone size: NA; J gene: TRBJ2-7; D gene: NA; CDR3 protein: CASSFGELEQYF; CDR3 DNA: TGTGCCAGCAGTTTTGGGGAGCTGGAGCAGTACTTC
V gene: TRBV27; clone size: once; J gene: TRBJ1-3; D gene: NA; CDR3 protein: CASTPGGGLSGNTIYF; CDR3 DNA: TGTGCCAGCACCCCCGGGGGGGGCCTCTCTGGAAACACCATATATTTT
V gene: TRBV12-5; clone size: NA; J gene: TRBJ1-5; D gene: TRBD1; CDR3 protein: CASGLGQGSNQPQHF; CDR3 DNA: TGTGCTAGTGGTTTGGGACAGGGGAGCAATCAGCCCCAGCATTTT
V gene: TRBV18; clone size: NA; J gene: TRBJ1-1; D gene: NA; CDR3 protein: CASSPLTGNTEAFF; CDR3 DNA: TGTGCCAGCTCACCTTTGACAGGGAACACTGAAGCTTTCTTT